The rows below give T cell receptor beta chains drawn from one sample of a study of metastatic and nonmetastatic thyroid tumors. TCRdb recomputed clones from the PCR reads via MiXCR. In the table there are about 29,000 clones, 16% of which are singletons. Sequenced material: blood. All receptors come from a female donor with papillary thyroid cancer or a benign thyroid nodule (not recorded which). Some clones in this sample may be carry-over from other donors' samples. Both conserved end residues are part of each CDR3. The D gene is left open where the match is weak. Size tells how often a clone was seen (once, few, many) or the class of an expanded clone, and some rows leave it out.

TRBD1	.	TRBJ2-1	TRBV6-4	CASSARDSHEQFF	TGTGCCAGCAGTGCCCGGGACAGCCATGAGCAGTTCTTC
.	many	TRBJ1-6	TRBV2	CASSEQPMLYNSPLHF	TGTGCCAGCAGTGAACAGCCAATGCTTTATAATTCACCCCTCCACTTT
.	many	TRBJ2-7	TRBV3-1	CASSETLATASYEQYF	TGTGCCAGCAGCGAGACGCTAGCGACAGCCTCCTACGAGCAGTACTTC
.	many	TRBJ1-4	TRBV28	CASSLRGSTNEKLFF	TGTGCCAGCAGTTTGAGGGGATCAACTAATGAAAAACTGTTTTTT
.	few	TRBJ2-1	TRBV10-3	CAISVCSERVTEQFF	TGTGCCATCAGCGTTTGTAGCGAAAGGGTCACTGAGCAGTTCTTC
.	many	TRBJ2-4	TRBV19	CATSSLTGAKNIQYF	TGTGCCACTAGCAGCCTCACCGGAGCCAAAAACATTCAGTACTTC
.	.	TRBJ1-6	TRBV30	CAWSSGFASPLHF	TGTGCCTGGAGTTCAGGGTTTGCTTCACCCCTCCACTTT
TRBD2	many	TRBJ2-7	TRBV2	CASSAQAGGPSYEQYF	TGTGCCAGCAGTGCACAAGCGGGAGGGCCCTCCTACGAGCAGTACTTC
.	.	TRBJ1-5	TRBV20-1	CSASAGRDQPQHF	TGCAGTGCTAGCGCAGGGCGGGATCAGCCCCAGCATTTT
.	many	TRBJ2-1	TRBV4-1	CASSPATSSYNEQFF	TGCGCCAGCAGCCCAGCGACTAGCTCCTACAATGAGCAGTTCTTC
.	many	TRBJ2-1	TRBV11-1	CASSWGSRGADEQFF	TGTGCCAGCAGCTGGGGGAGTCGGGGGGCGGATGAGCAGTTCTTC
TRBD1	.	TRBJ1-2	TRBV4-1	CASSQGQGFYYGYTF	TGCGCCAGCAGCCAAGGACAGGGGTTTTACTATGGCTACACCTTC
TRBD2	many	TRBJ2-2	TRBV6-5	CASSYPGASGRVNTGELFF	TGTGCCAGCAGTTACCCCGGGGCTAGCGGGAGGGTAAACACCGGGGAGCTGTTTTTT
.	many	TRBJ2-2	TRBV9	CASSVGVGVDTGELFF	TGTGCCAGCAGCGTAGGGGTGGGAGTGGACACCGGGGAGCTGTTTTTT
TRBD2	medium-sized	TRBJ2-1	TRBV6-5	CASTSGTSAFRYNEQFF	TGTGCCAGTACTTCCGGGACTAGTGCTTTTCGTTACAATGAGCAGTTCTTC
.	many	TRBJ2-2	TRBV10-1	CASSERRDTGELFF	TGCGCCAGCAGTGAGCGGCGGGATACCGGGGAGCTGTTTTTT
TRBD1	many	TRBJ2-5	TRBV19	CASSSTGGKTQYF	TGTGCCAGTAGTTCTACAGGGGGGAAGACCCAGTACTTC
.	.	TRBJ1-2	TRBV19	CASRVPWAPYGYTF	TGTGCCAGTAGGGTCCCCTGGGCACCCTATGGCTACACCTTC
.	.	TRBJ2-7	TRBV11-2	CASSLSPSNEQYF	TGTGCCAGCAGCTTATCTCCTAGCAACGAGCAGTACTTC
TRBD2	medium-sized	TRBJ2-7	TRBV6-1	CASSPGEGSYEQYF	TGTGCCAGCAGTCCCGGGGAGGGCTCCTACGAGCAGTACTTC
.	many	TRBJ2-3	TRBV5-1	CASSFSGSTDTQYF	TGCGCCAGCAGCTTTTCGGGATCCACAGATACGCAGTATTTT
.	once	TRBJ2-7	TRBV5-1	CASSWDGNYEQYF	TGCGCCAGCAGCTGGGACGGGAATTACGAGCAGTACTTC
.	many	TRBJ2-7	TRBV10-1	CASSAGSSYEQYF	TGCGCCAGCAGTGCAGGCTCCTCCTACGAGCAGTACTTC
.	many	TRBJ2-1	TRBV28	CASSLHRVGSYNEQFF	TGTGCCAGCAGTTTACACAGGGTAGGCTCCTACAATGAGCAGTTCTTC
.	many	TRBJ1-1	TRBV3-1	CASSQGRNTEAFF	TGTGCCAGCAGCCAGGGGAGGAACACTGAAGCTTTCTTT
.	many	TRBJ2-3	TRBV5-1	CASSDLYTDTQYF	TGCGCCAGCAGCGATCTATACACAGATACGCAGTATTTT
.	many	TRBJ2-7	TRBV19	CASSRESFYEQYF	TGTGCCAGTAGTAGAGAATCCTTCTACGAGCAGTACTTC